This TCR beta chain appears in the sequencing data of a study of blood T cell repertoires in COVID-19. Study-wide background: Collection of acute and convalescent COVID-19 samples took place in the United States, Italy and Spain.

Everyone who took part was about 18 to 90 years old, and they came from about two dozen US areas. Per the germline V gene, CDR1 is LGHNA and CDR2 is YSLEER. The CDR3 runs 14 residues. The germline V and J ends were trimmed by 1 base and 1 base, with 8 bases remaining between them. Per the study methods: From reference gene primer amplification, estimates of nucleated cell counts were derived. The method was immunoSEQ multiplex PCR; TCRdb's version includes in-frame clones alone and lacks a portion of them. From that table come the V and J calls and clone size; the DNA was used to work out D and trimming. The sample lists roughly 220,000 clones; about four fifths were seen once.

The TCR was taken from a woman in her thirties or forties with acute COVID-19. The sequencing input was PBMCs or T cells enriched from blood (not recorded which). This chain connects TRBV4-3 to TRBJ2-7; a possible D gene is TRBD2 (5 bases). CDR3 protein: CASSQARGSYEQYF. The CDR3 DNA reads as TGCGCCAGCAGCCAAGCTCGCGGGTCCTACGAGCAGTACTTC.